This entry lists 23 T cell receptor beta chains sequenced from one sample in a study of cytomegalovirus exposure and HLA in healthy donors. Researchers ran the PCR with 60 Vbeta and 13 Jbeta primers. Some clones are missing from TCRdb's copy, which holds only in-frame ones; the method was immunoSEQ multiplex PCR. Found here are 45,000 to 55,000 clones, over 70% of them singletons; the top ten hold 8.1%. Sequences were obtained from PBMCs. These receptors originate from a man aged 25-45 years in good health and CMV-seropositive.

This sequence joins TRBV7-2 and TRBJ2-2; the match to TRBD2 covers 8 bases. V lost 3 bases and J lost 6; bases outside the gene matches: 0. Germline CDR1 SGHTA, CDR2 FQGNSA. This CDR3 has 13 residues. Here the CDR3 reads CASSLGLAGELFF. DNA for the CDR3: TGTGCCAGCAGCTTGGGACTAGCCGGGGAGCTGTTTTTT.

The chain carries TRBV6-4 and TRBJ1-1, with a weak D call TRBD1 (5 bases). Trimming took 6 bases from V and 4 from J, leaving 12 bases between them. This CDR3 comprises 13 residues. The germline gives CDR1 MRHNA, CDR2 SNTAGT. DNA of the CDR3: TGTGCCAGCAGGGGGCAGCTGAGCACTGAAGCTTTCTTT. This codes for CASRGQLSTEAFF.

As regards this clone: The same CDR3 arises from other DNA sequences in this sample as well. The chain joins TRBV30 to TRBJ1-4, with D unclear. The V end was cut by 0 bases, the J end by 8 bases, with 7 bases between. This CDR3 is built from 12 residues. The V gene's germline CDR1 is GTSNPN and CDR2 SVGIG (reference sequence). CDR3 nucleotide sequence: TGTGCCTGGAGTGTACTGCGGGAAAAACTGTTTTTT. This gives the protein CAWSVLREKLFF.

CDR3 sequence: CASSLGTGLQPQHF. The DNA of the CDR3 is TGTGCCAGCAGCTTGGGGACAGGGTTGCAGCCCCAGCATTTT. The V call is TRBV5-6, the J call TRBJ1-5, with TRBD1 identical over 8 bases. V was pared by 0 bases and J by 7 bases, with 3 bases of the junction left unmatched. The germline gives CDR1 SGHDT, CDR2 YYEEEE. This CDR3 is built from 14 residues.

The J gene is TRBJ2-7, the V gene TRBV7-2, with 7 bases that match TRBD2. The CDR3 is 13 amino acids. Germline V gives CDR1 SGHTA, CDR2 FQGNSA. The trim removed 5 bases at V and 3 bases at J, leaving 4 bases unmatched. CDR3 nucleotides: TGTGCCAGCAGCCTGACTAGCAACTACGAGCAGTACTTC. Amino acid sequence: CASSLTSNYEQYF. Drawing the rest from reference TRBV7-2 and TRBJ2-7, the complete variable domain is GAGVSQSPSNKVTEKGKDVELRCDPISGHTALYWYRQSLGQGLEFLIYFQGNSAPDKSGLPSDRFSAERTGGSVSTLTIQRTQQEDSAVYLCASSLTSNYEQYFGPGTRLTVT.

This clone was seen only once. The CDR3 bases are TGTGCCAGCAGCGTAGGGCAGGGGTTCGCCTACGAGCAGTACTTC. Residues: CASSVGQGFAYEQYF. This rearrangement joins TRBV9 to TRBJ2-7; D is perhaps TRBD1 (6 bases). This CDR3 region has 15 residues. V was clipped by 0 bases and J by 2 bases, with 12 bases between them. The germline V gene encodes CDR1 SGDLS and CDR2 YYNGEE.

The CDR3 bases are TGTGCCAGCAGTGAACCGGACAGGGGAGTCTACGAGCAGTACTTC. It yields the protein CASSEPDRGVYEQYF. The V call is TRBV6-1, the J call TRBJ2-7; 9 positions match TRBD1. Germline V gives CDR1 MNHNS, CDR2 SASEGT. This CDR3 is built from 15 residues. V was pared by 2 bases and J by 3 bases, with 5 bases of the junction left unmatched.

The rearrangement joins TRBV7-7 to TRBJ2-1, with 12 positions matching TRBD2. Germline V gene data show CDR1 as SSHAT and CDR2 as FNYEAQ (reference sequence). The CDR3 extends over 15 amino acids. Trimming cost V 5 bases and J 8 bases; bases outside gene matches: 7. The CDR3 DNA follows: TGTGCCAGCAGCCCTCGACTAGCGGGGGTTTATGAGCAGTTCTTC. Protein sequence: CASSPRLAGVYEQFF.

The gene calls are TRBV5-1 and TRBJ2-5; no firm D call. This CDR3 is built from 12 residues. Germline V gene data show CDR1 as SGHRS and CDR2 as YFSETQ. Trimming left V 4 bases short and J 0 bases short, with 4 bases between. The CDR3 nucleotides are TGCGCCAGCAGCCTGTACCAAGAGACCCAGTACTTC. Protein product: CASSLYQETQYF.

The gene calls are TRBV6-5 and TRBJ2-2; 11 positions agree with TRBD2. CDR1 and CDR2 (germline): MNHEY, SVGAGI. This CDR3 has 15 amino acids. Trimming at V came to 4 bases and at J to 5 bases, leaving 3 bases not matched to a gene. CDR3 nucleotides: TGTGCCAGCAGTTTTAGCGGGGGGGGAACCGGGGAGCTGTTTTTT. It encodes CASSFSGGGTGELFF.

This clone turned up a few times. The rearrangement uses TRBV4-1 and TRBJ2-7, with a weak D call TRBD1 (8 bases). This CDR3 has 15 amino acids. V gave up 4 bases and J gave up 4 bases, with 17 bases separating them. Per germline, CDR1 MGHRA and CDR2 YSYEKL. The CDR3 loop reads CASSPREDREYEQYF. DNA of the CDR3: TGCGCCAGCAGCCCCCGGGAGGACAGGGAGTACGAGCAGTACTTC.

The rearrangement joins TRBV11-2 to TRBJ2-2; TRBD1 aligns across 9 bases. Germline V CDR1 and CDR2: SGHAT, FQNNGV. This CDR3 is built from 17 residues. V lost 0 bases, J lost 4 bases, and 6 bases stayed unmatched. The CDR3 region has the DNA TGTGCCAGCAGCTTAGACAGGGGACAGGGTGGCACCGGGGAGCTGTTTTTT. Translating it yields CASSLDRGQGGTGELFF.

The V gene is TRBV28, the J gene TRBJ1-1, with 7 bases that match TRBD1. V lost 4 bases to trimming and J lost 4 bases; unmatched junction nucleotides: 6. The CDR3 is 14 residues long. The germline CDR1 and CDR2 sequences are MDHEN and SYDVKM. The CDR3 is CASSYRGGATEAFF. The CDR3 nucleotides are TGTGCCAGCAGTTACAGGGGAGGTGCCACTGAAGCTTTCTTT.

CDR3 bases: TGTGCCAGCAGCGTCACGGGACAGGGGGGGAACACTGAAGCTTTCTTT. Protein product: CASSVTGQGGNTEAFF. This sequence joins TRBV9 and TRBJ1-1, with 11 bases fitting TRBD1. CDR3 length equals 16 residues. From germline, CDR1 is SGDLS and CDR2 YYNGEE. V lost 2 bases, J lost 1 base, and 4 bases stayed unmatched.

J is TRBJ2-7 and V is TRBV7-8; 11 positions agree with TRBD2. V lost 0 bases and J lost 2; bases outside the gene matches: 6. Germline CDR1 is SGHVS and CDR2 is FQNEAQ. The CDR3 has 17 residues. In DNA form, the CDR3 reads TGTGCCAGCAGCTTAGCGCCGGGTAGCGGGGGGGCCTACGAGCAGTACTTC. This sequence encodes CASSLAPGSGGAYEQYF.

The chain joins TRBV12-2 to TRBJ2-2; whether TRBD1, the table's D call, matches the DNA was not checked. TRBV12-2 constitutes a pseudogene. CDR3 length equals 18 residues. Here the CDR3 reads CASRLAPRTGWGTGELFF. The CDR3 nucleotides read TGTGCAAGTCGCTTAGCTCCCCGGACAGGGTGGGGCACCGGGGAGCTGTTTTTT.

This clone was seen a handful of times. The chain recombines TRBV25-1 with TRBJ1-1; D remains unclear. The CDR3 contains 11 residues. Trimming took off 3 bases at V and 10 bases at J, with 9 bases between the two ends. Germline V gene lookup returns CDR1 MGHDK and CDR2 SYGVNS. The CDR3, as DNA: TGTGCCAGCAGTGAGCGTCGTGGAGCTTTCTTT. Translated: CASSERRGAFF.

To note about this clone: Different DNA sequences within this sample yield the same CDR3. This sequence joins TRBV2 and TRBJ2-3; D remains unclear. Trimming pared 5 bases from V and 0 bases from J, leaving 9 bases between. The CDR3 has 14 amino acids. Germline CDR1 is SNHLY and CDR2 is FYNNEI. The CDR3 protein is CASSRLGSTDTQYF. CDR3 bases: TGTGCCAGCAGTCGGCTAGGAAGCACAGATACGCAGTATTTT.

This clone was detected a few times. The chain is built from TRBV18 and TRBJ2-1, with unresolved D. Germline V lookup: CDR1 KGHSH, CDR2 LQKENI. V was trimmed by 8 bases and J by 8 bases, leaving 16 bases between them. The CDR3 runs to 13 residues. The CDR3 nucleotides are TGTGCCAGCGCCGGGTTCTCGTTAGATGAGCAGTTCTTC. Residues: CASAGFSLDEQFF.

The chain has TRBV10-3 and TRBJ1-2; 7 nucleotides agree with TRBD1. The V gene end was trimmed by 3 bases and the J gene end by 2 bases; junction bases not matched to a gene: 12. Germline loops: CDR1 ENHRY, CDR2 SYGVKD. The CDR3 spans 17 residues. The CDR3 region has the DNA TGTGCCATCAGTGACCCCACCGGGACAGCCCTAAACTATGGCTACACCTTC. Translating it yields CAISDPTGTALNYGYTF.

This chain links TRBV5-6 with TRBJ1-3; 10 bases line up with TRBD1. Germline V gene sequence: CDR1 SGHDT, CDR2 YYEEEE. The ends lost 3 bases at V and 5 bases at J; junction bases unmatched: 5. This CDR3 has 15 amino acids. The DNA of the CDR3 is TGTGCCAGCAGCTCGGGACAGGGGAGGAGAAACACCATATATTTT. Translating gives CASSSGQGRRNTIYF.

This chain uses TRBV28 with TRBJ1-6; possible D gene TRBD1, 6 bases. The CDR3 totals 16 residues. Germline CDR1 is MDHEN and CDR2 is SYDVKM. Deletions cut 1 base from V and 6 bases from J, with 13 bases between. The CDR3 sequence is CASSLYGGRGNSPLHF. The CDR3 region has the DNA TGTGCCAGCAGTTTATACGGGGGGCGCGGTAATTCACCCCTCCACTTT. The full variable domain, its missing parts supplied by reference TRBV28 and TRBJ1-6, is DVKVTQSSRYLVKRTGEKVFLECVQDMDHENMFWYRQDPGLGLRLIYFSYDVKMKEKGDIPEGYSVSREKKERFSLILESASTNQTSMYLCASSLYGGRGNSPLHFGNGTRLTVT.

V and J are TRBV6-5 and TRBJ2-3; possible D gene TRBD1, 6 bases. Trimming shortened V by 3 bases and J by 6 bases, and 13 bases separated the two germline ends. This CDR3 contains 14 residues. Germline values: CDR1 MNHEY, CDR2 SVGAGI. The CDR3: CASSYYQGWDTQYF. In DNA, the CDR3 is TGTGCCAGCAGTTATTACCAGGGGTGGGATACGCAGTATTTT.